This TCR beta chain was observed in a study of cytotoxic CD8 clonotypes in ibrutinib-treated CLL. Cryopreserved PBMCs were the source of around 1.8 micrograms of genomic DNA, which went to TCR beta libraries. The sequencing depth, 1 in 200,000 to 1 in 1 million T cells, was the target. Assay used: immunoSEQ multiplex PCR; TCRdb lists only in-frame clones, some missing. The table lists around 250,000 clones, roughly 70% of them singletons, with just over 15% in the top ten. The germline V gene encodes CDR1 MDHEN and CDR2 SYDVKM. This CDR3 is 11 amino acids long. A word on this clone: Its cognate antigen is unknown.

The study, taken as a whole, reports: Collection times varied between progressing and sustained-remission patients.

The rearrangement joins TRBV28 to TRBJ1-3; D possibly corresponds to TRBD1 (5 bases). The sequence was collected from a human donor with chronic lymphocytic leukemia. The source material was PBMCs, sampled after 24 months of ibrutinib treatment. The CDR3: CTLQAGNTIYF. The CDR3 DNA reads TGTACACTACAGGCTGGAAACACCATATATTTT. Combining the CDR3 with reference TRBV28 and TRBJ1-3 gives the whole variable domain DVKVTQSSRYLVKRTGEKVFLECVQDMDHENMFWYRQDPGLGLRLIYFSYDVKMKEKGDIPEGYSVSREKKERFSLILESASTNQTSMYLCTLQAGNTIYFGEGSWLTVV.